Included here is one TCR beta chain sequence, with context. Sequenced by immunoSEQ multiplex PCR; TCRdb stores in-frame clones only, minus some. Of about 240,000 clones listed, roughly 87% are singletons. The CDR3 runs to 14 residues. Trimming at V came to 4 bases and at J to 8 bases, leaving 4 bases not matched to a gene. Germline V gene sequence: CDR1 SGHDT, CDR2 YYEEEE. This specimen comes from a study of blood T cell repertoires in COVID-19. Study-wide context: COVID-19 samples from acute and convalescent phases originated in the United States, Italy and Spain.

This clonotype was sampled from a man between 60 and 75 years old who had recovered from COVID-19. Sequenced input: peripheral blood. The chain recombines TRBV5-6 with TRBJ1-6, with 9 nucleotides matching TRBD1. CDR3 in DNA: TGTGCCAGCAGCCGGGGACAGGGAGATTCACCCCTCCACTTT. Translating gives CASSRGQGDSPLHF.